Given below is one TCR beta chain in context. This sample is drawn from a study of control samples from healthy donors and cancer patients. Method: immunoSEQ multiplex PCR; TCRdb's copy keeps in-frame clones and lacks some. The sample gives more than 95,000 clones, roughly 87% of which show up once; around 1.8% is in the top ten. CDR3 length: 14 residues. Germline lookup yields CDR1 SSHAT and CDR2 FNYEAQ (reference sequence). Trimming took 8 bases from V and 5 from J; bases not matched to a gene: 9. This rearrangement joins TRBV7-7 to TRBJ2-1, with 7 bases aligning to TRBD2. This sequence was found in a man younger than 35 in good health. The sample was blood. CDR3 amino acids: CASSGGGPNNEQFF. The CDR3 DNA sequence: TGTGCCAGCTCGGGGGGAGGCCCGAACAATGAGCAGTTCTTC.